Listed here are 8 T cell receptor beta chains from one sample, sequenced in a study of shared clonotypes between healthy human individuals. Using immunoSEQ multiplex PCR, the repertoire was profiled, and TCRdb retains in-frame clones only, with some absent. Of approximately 350,000 clones listed, around two thirds are singletons. The sequenced material came from memory CD4+ T cells sorted from blood. Subset indicated: CD45RA-negative fraction. The source of these receptors is a man aged 25-45 years in good health.

The gene calls are TRBV7-3 and TRBJ2-7; D gene uncertain. Germline loops: CDR1 SGHTA, CDR2 FQGTGA. The CDR3 totals 14 residues. The V end was cut by 7 bases, the J end by 5 bases, with 18 bases between. CDR3 nucleotides: TGTGCCAGCATCCACCTCCAAAGGGCACACGAGCAGTACTTC. Translated: CASIHLQRAHEQYF.

This clone occurred many times. The rearrangement links TRBV30 to TRBJ2-7; 8 nucleotides align to TRBD1. Germline CDR1 reads GTSNPN; CDR2 reads SVGIG (reference sequence). Trimming at V came to 0 bases and at J to 2 bases, leaving 6 bases not matched to a gene. The CDR3 consists of 15 residues. The CDR3 bases are TGTGCCTGGAGTGTGTTCCAGGGGGCGGCCTACGAGCAGTACTTC. Translation gives CAWSVFQGAAYEQYF.

The chain is built from TRBV10-2 and TRBJ2-7; D gene unclear. Trimming removed 5 bases at V and 1 base at J, with 6 bases between. This CDR3 comprises 12 residues. In germline, CDR1 is WSHSY, CDR2 SAAADI. The CDR3 loop reads CASSYGSYEQYF. As DNA, the CDR3 is TGCGCCAGCAGTTACGGTTCCTACGAGCAGTACTTC.

CDR3 in amino acids: CASSLASWGGLLTSYNEQFF. In DNA form, the CDR3 reads TGTGCCAGCAGCTTAGCCTCTTGGGGGGGACTTTTAACTTCCTACAATGAGCAGTTCTTC. The gene calls are TRBV7-2 and TRBJ2-1; 7 bases line up with TRBD2. The V gene's germline CDR1 is SGHTA and CDR2 FQGNSA. The CDR3 contains 20 residues. V gave up 0 bases and J gave up 1 base; unmatched junction bases: 15.

This chain joins TRBV25-1 and TRBJ2-5; D perhaps matches TRBD1 (6 bases). CDR1 is MGHDK and CDR2 is SYGVNS in the germline V gene. Trimming removed 4 bases at V and 2 bases at J, with 14 bases between. The CDR3 runs 15 residues. The CDR3 is CASSAISGQQETQYF. The CDR3 bases are TGTGCCAGCAGTGCCATCTCAGGACAGCAAGAGACCCAGTACTTC.

Worth noting for this clone: Other DNA sequences of this sample code for an identical CDR3. V gene TRBV18 combines with J gene TRBJ2-1; D may be TRBD1 or TRBD2 (6 bases each). V was clipped by 6 bases and J by 5 bases, with 17 bases between them. This CDR3 contains 15 residues. CDR1 is KGHSH and CDR2 is LQKENI in the germline V gene. The CDR3, as DNA: TGTGCCAGCTCCGCCGGGGGCCTGGTGGACAATGAGCAGTTCTTC. This sequence encodes CASSAGGLVDNEQFF.

This rearrangement joins TRBV18 to TRBJ2-5; the D gene is possibly TRBD2 (5 bases). Trimming left V 8 bases short and J 1 base short, with 11 bases between. The CDR3 contains 13 residues. Germline V gives CDR1 KGHSH, CDR2 LQKENI. The CDR3 loop is CASVRGTQETQYF. The CDR3 nucleotides are TGTGCCAGCGTCCGGGGTACCCAAGAGACCCAGTACTTC.

For this clone: Other DNA sequences from this sample encode an identical CDR3 as well. This chain connects TRBV5-4 to TRBJ2-3; 11 positions agree with TRBD2. V gave up 8 bases and J gave up 2 bases; unmatched junction bases: 7. The CDR3 length is 15 residues. The germline CDR1 and CDR2 sequences are SGHNT and YYREEE (reference sequence). CDR3 in amino acids: CASSLAGGTTDTQYF. In nucleotides, the CDR3 is TGTGCCAGTAGCCTAGCGGGAGGAACCACAGATACGCAGTATTTT.